This T cell receptor beta chain was sequenced for a study of early T cells in non-severe SARS-CoV-2 infection. This clonotype appeared many times. TCRdb re-called the 5' RACE reads through MiXCR, storing one row per CDR3 protein. The data hold approximately 49,000 distinct CDR3 sequences, with around 11% observed a single time. The V end was cut by 1 base, the J end by 8 bases, with 18 bases between. Germline V CDR1 and CDR2: SGHTA, FQGNSA. There are 16 residues in the CDR3. The sequence was obtained from an adult who was a healthcare worker with PCR-confirmed SARS-CoV-2 infection or an uninfected control (not recorded which). Sequencing was done on a sample of whole blood. V is TRBV7-2 and J is TRBJ2-1; TRBD1 is a possible D gene (6 bases). The CDR3 here is CASSLGPLSRGDEQFF. DNA for the CDR3: TGTGCCAGCAGCTTAGGTCCCCTCAGCAGGGGCGATGAGCAGTTCTTC.